The clone carrying this TCR beta chain was picked up a small number of times. Its antigen remains unknown. The people who gave samples were healthy Caucasians from Russia, aged about 6 to 100. The entry originates in a study of blood T cells in healthy people across ages. Regarding the study as a whole: Conclusively comparing naive with antigen-experienced cells was impossible with unsorted PBMCs. More naive CD4+ cells and higher diversity marked long-lived donors relative to aged donors.

This CDR3 contains 16 residues. The J segment lost 9 bases and the V segment lost 6 bases, leaving 12 bases of the junction unmatched. The germline V gene encodes CDR1 MDHEN and CDR2 SYDVKM. Then a second PCR, running about 6 to 11 cycles, was carried out with a sample-barcoded 5' primer and a J-beta primer mix. Tagging of each cDNA molecule was performed by a template-switch adaptor with 12 random nucleotides. MiXCR, applied by TCRdb to the 5' RACE reads, yields one record per CDR3 protein. The sample shows over 1,500,000 distinct CDR3 sequences, roughly 50% of them seen only once. The V and J genes are TRBV28 and TRBJ2-1, with 12 nucleotides matching TRBD1. The sequence was obtained from a middle-aged woman in good health. Sequencing was performed on blood. CDR3 protein: CASSPPVGTGGAEQFF. The CDR3 DNA is TGTGCCAGCAGCCCCCCCGTGGGGACAGGGGGCGCTGAGCAGTTCTTC.